These T cell receptor beta chains were read from a single sample in a study of beta chain features in type 1 diabetes. Clones were read by immunoSEQ multiplex PCR, and TCRdb kept only the in-frame ones, dropping some. The data show fewer than 400,000 clones, around 8% seen once. The sequencing sample was made of central memory CD4+ T cells from blood. These receptors were obtained from a young woman in good health. Each CDR3 is given with its conserved first and last residue. Fields, in order: V gene, J gene, D gene, clone size, CDR3 DNA, CDR3 protein. D genes are given only for firm matches. Size is omitted from some rows. Given values are once, few, many or a class for expanded clones.

v_gene: TRBV7-3
j_gene: TRBJ2-2
d_gene: TRBD1
abundance: .
CDR3nt: TGTGCCAGCAGCCCACAGGGGGTCACCGGGGAGCTGTTTTTT
CDR3aa: CASSPQGVTGELFF

v_gene: TRBV18
j_gene: TRBJ1-4
d_gene: .
abundance: many
CDR3nt: TGTGCCAGCTCACCTAAACAAAGGGATACAGCAACTAATGAAAAACTGTTTTTT
CDR3aa: CASSPKQRDTATNEKLFF

v_gene: TRBV27
j_gene: TRBJ1-2
d_gene: TRBD1
abundance: .
CDR3nt: TGTGCCAGCAGTTACCTTGGGGACAGAAGCCTCTTCGGCTACACCTTC
CDR3aa: CASSYLGDRSLFGYTF

v_gene: TRBV7-2
j_gene: TRBJ1-2
d_gene: TRBD1
abundance: few
CDR3nt: TGTGCCAGCAGCTTACAGGGGGGAAACTATGGCTACACCTTC
CDR3aa: CASSLQGGNYGYTF

v_gene: TRBV6-5
j_gene: TRBJ2-5
d_gene: .
abundance: .
CDR3nt: TGTGCCAGCAGTTACGGTCGGGGATGGGAGACCCAGTACTTC
CDR3aa: CASSYGRGWETQYF

v_gene: TRBV5-1
j_gene: TRBJ2-4
d_gene: TRBD2
abundance: .
CDR3nt: TGCGCCAGCAGCACGGGGACTAGCGGGAGCTTCATTCAGTACTTC
CDR3aa: CASSTGTSGSFIQYF

v_gene: TRBV19
j_gene: TRBJ2-1
d_gene: TRBD2
abundance: few
CDR3nt: TGTGCCAGCAATAGCGGGAGAAGAAATGAGCAGTTCTTC
CDR3aa: CASNSGRRNEQFF

v_gene: TRBV7-2
j_gene: TRBJ1-3
d_gene: .
abundance: few
CDR3nt: TGTGCCAGCAGCCGTCGACAGGAAAGAAACACCATATATTTT
CDR3aa: CASSRRQERNTIYF

v_gene: TRBV4-3
j_gene: TRBJ2-1
d_gene: .
abundance: many
CDR3nt: TGCGCCAGCAGCCAAGTAGGAGGCGGATACAATGAGCAGTTCTTC
CDR3aa: CASSQVGGGYNEQFF

v_gene: TRBV7-3
j_gene: TRBJ1-1
d_gene: TRBD1
abundance: .
CDR3nt: TGTGCCAGCAGCTTAGGTTCGAGACAGGGAAGTGAAGCTTTCTTT
CDR3aa: CASSLGSRQGSEAFF

v_gene: TRBV2
j_gene: TRBJ2-7
d_gene: TRBD1
abundance: few
CDR3nt: TGTGCCAGCAGTTTCAGGGGGCACTCCTACGAGCAGTACTTC
CDR3aa: CASSFRGHSYEQYF

v_gene: TRBV14
j_gene: TRBJ1-2
d_gene: .
abundance: few
CDR3nt: TGTGCCAGCAGCCAAGGAAGACTCTATGGCTACACCTTC
CDR3aa: CASSQGRLYGYTF

v_gene: TRBV21-1
j_gene: TRBJ2-1
d_gene: .
abundance: few
CDR3nt: TGTGCCAGCAGCAAATCTGCTAGCGGGAGAGAGAATGAGCAGTTCTTC
CDR3aa: CASSKSASGRENEQFF

v_gene: TRBV29-1
j_gene: TRBJ2-4
d_gene: .
abundance: many
CDR3nt: TGCAGCGTGGAACAGGTTGGGGCGAACATTCAGTACTTC
CDR3aa: CSVEQVGANIQYF

v_gene: TRBV29-1
j_gene: TRBJ2-7
d_gene: .
abundance: .
CDR3nt: TGCAGCGTTGTGGGCAGATCCTACGAGCAGTACTTC
CDR3aa: CSVVGRSYEQYF

v_gene: TRBV7-2
j_gene: TRBJ2-6
d_gene: TRBD1
abundance: .
CDR3nt: TGTGCCAGCAGCTTACAGGGGGCTGGGGCCAACGTCCTGACTTTC
CDR3aa: CASSLQGAGANVLTF

v_gene: TRBV20-1
j_gene: TRBJ2-7
d_gene: TRBD1
abundance: few
CDR3nt: TGCAGTGCACAGGGGAACTACGAGCAGTACTTC
CDR3aa: CSAQGNYEQYF

v_gene: TRBV15
j_gene: TRBJ2-3
d_gene: TRBD1
abundance: few
CDR3nt: TGTGCCATTCAGGGGGGCACAGATACGCAGTATTTT
CDR3aa: CAIQGGTDTQYF

v_gene: TRBV19
j_gene: TRBJ1-1
d_gene: TRBD1
abundance: .
CDR3nt: TGTGCCAGTAGTACTCTCCGGGACAGGGGAGCTTTCTTT
CDR3aa: CASSTLRDRGAFF

v_gene: TRBV28
j_gene: TRBJ2-1
d_gene: TRBD1
abundance: few
CDR3nt: TGTGCCAGCAGTCTAAGGACAGGGGGTCGAGAGCAGTTCTTC
CDR3aa: CASSLRTGGREQFF

v_gene: TRBV7-2
j_gene: TRBJ2-1
d_gene: .
abundance: .
CDR3nt: TGTGCCAGCAGCTTAGCCCTTTTGGAGCAGTTCTTC
CDR3aa: CASSLALLEQFF

v_gene: TRBV6-5
j_gene: TRBJ2-5
d_gene: TRBD1
abundance: .
CDR3nt: TGTGCCAGCAGTACGGGGACAGTCGTGGGGACCCAGTACTTC
CDR3aa: CASSTGTVVGTQYF

v_gene: TRBV5-4
j_gene: TRBJ1-1
d_gene: .
abundance: many
CDR3nt: TGTGCCAGCAGCTTGGAGGGGGGCCGTCGGAACACTGAAGCTTTCTTT
CDR3aa: CASSLEGGRRNTEAFF

v_gene: TRBV10-2
j_gene: TRBJ2-7
d_gene: TRBD1
abundance: .
CDR3nt: TGCGCCAGCAGTGCACGACAGGGTCGGTTTGACGAGCAGTACTTC
CDR3aa: CASSARQGRFDEQYF

v_gene: TRBV7-2
j_gene: TRBJ1-5
d_gene: .
abundance: .
CDR3nt: TGTGCCAGCAGCTTAGTTTCGGCAGAGAATCAGCCCCAGCATTTT
CDR3aa: CASSLVSAENQPQHF

v_gene: TRBV4-2
j_gene: TRBJ2-5
d_gene: .
abundance: few
CDR3nt: TGTGCCAGCAGCGCCTCACGGGTTGAGGAGACCCAGTACTTC
CDR3aa: CASSASRVEETQYF

v_gene: TRBV2
j_gene: TRBJ1-5
d_gene: .
abundance: many
CDR3nt: TGTGCCAGCGCCCCAGGGTGGGGCAATCAGCCCCAGCATTTT
CDR3aa: CASAPGWGNQPQHF

v_gene: TRBV5-1
j_gene: TRBJ2-3
d_gene: .
abundance: .
CDR3nt: TGCGCCAGCACCCTGACCACAGATACGCAGTATTTT
CDR3aa: CASTLTTDTQYF

v_gene: TRBV10-3
j_gene: TRBJ2-3
d_gene: TRBD1
abundance: .
CDR3nt: TGTGCCATCAGTGAGTTTAAGGGGGCTGGCGGCACAGATACGCAGTATTTT
CDR3aa: CAISEFKGAGGTDTQYF

v_gene: TRBV10-3
j_gene: TRBJ1-2
d_gene: TRBD1
abundance: .
CDR3nt: TGTGCCATCAGGGAACCTACAGTCGACAGGGCAGAAGGTGGCTACACCTTC
CDR3aa: CAIREPTVDRAEGGYTF

v_gene: TRBV29-1
j_gene: TRBJ2-5
d_gene: .
abundance: few
CDR3nt: TGCAGCGTCGGACGGGTCAGGGAGACCCAGTACTTC
CDR3aa: CSVGRVRETQYF

v_gene: TRBV7-9
j_gene: TRBJ2-3
d_gene: .
abundance: many
CDR3nt: TGTGCCAGCAGCCCTGGGGTAGCTAGCACAGATACGCAGTATTTT
CDR3aa: CASSPGVASTDTQYF

v_gene: TRBV5-1
j_gene: TRBJ2-3
d_gene: TRBD2
abundance: .
CDR3nt: TGCGCCAGCAGCTTGGTAGGGACTAGCGGCGGCACAGATACGCAGTATTTT
CDR3aa: CASSLVGTSGGTDTQYF

v_gene: TRBV5-1
j_gene: TRBJ2-1
d_gene: .
abundance: few
CDR3nt: TGCGCCAGCAGCTCCGGACCGCACGGGGAGACTGAGCAGTTCTTC
CDR3aa: CASSSGPHGETEQFF

v_gene: TRBV29-1
j_gene: TRBJ2-1
d_gene: .
abundance: few
CDR3nt: TGCAGCGGGGGTATAAGCGGCAATGAGCAGTTCTTC
CDR3aa: CSGGISGNEQFF

v_gene: TRBV2
j_gene: TRBJ2-7
d_gene: TRBD2
abundance: .
CDR3nt: TGTGCCAGCAGTGAAAGACAACTAGCGGGAGAACCGTACTTC
CDR3aa: CASSERQLAGEPYF

v_gene: TRBV2
j_gene: TRBJ2-3
d_gene: .
abundance: once
CDR3nt: TGTGCCAGCAGTGTCACAACAGGGTCAGATACGCAGTATTTT
CDR3aa: CASSVTTGSDTQYF

v_gene: TRBV7-9
j_gene: TRBJ2-1
d_gene: .
abundance: many
CDR3nt: TGTGCCAGCAGCTCACCACTTACAGGCCGGGTGAACAATGAGCAGTTCTTC
CDR3aa: CASSSPLTGRVNNEQFF

v_gene: TRBV2
j_gene: TRBJ2-2
d_gene: .
abundance: .
CDR3nt: TGTGCCAGCAGACCAGGGGCCGGGGAGCTGTTTTTT
CDR3aa: CASRPGAGELFF

v_gene: TRBV7-2
j_gene: TRBJ1-6
d_gene: TRBD1
abundance: few
CDR3nt: TGTGCCAGCAGCTCGACAGGGAGCGCTTATTCACCCCTCCACTTT
CDR3aa: CASSSTGSAYSPLHF

v_gene: TRBV15
j_gene: TRBJ1-5
d_gene: TRBD1
abundance: .
CDR3nt: TGTGCCACCAGCAGACAGGGGGATCAGCCCCAGCATTTT
CDR3aa: CATSRQGDQPQHF

v_gene: TRBV21-1
j_gene: TRBJ1-3
d_gene: .
abundance: .
CDR3nt: TGTGCCAGCAGCAAAGTAATCAGGGACTCTGGAAACACCATATATTTT
CDR3aa: CASSKVIRDSGNTIYF